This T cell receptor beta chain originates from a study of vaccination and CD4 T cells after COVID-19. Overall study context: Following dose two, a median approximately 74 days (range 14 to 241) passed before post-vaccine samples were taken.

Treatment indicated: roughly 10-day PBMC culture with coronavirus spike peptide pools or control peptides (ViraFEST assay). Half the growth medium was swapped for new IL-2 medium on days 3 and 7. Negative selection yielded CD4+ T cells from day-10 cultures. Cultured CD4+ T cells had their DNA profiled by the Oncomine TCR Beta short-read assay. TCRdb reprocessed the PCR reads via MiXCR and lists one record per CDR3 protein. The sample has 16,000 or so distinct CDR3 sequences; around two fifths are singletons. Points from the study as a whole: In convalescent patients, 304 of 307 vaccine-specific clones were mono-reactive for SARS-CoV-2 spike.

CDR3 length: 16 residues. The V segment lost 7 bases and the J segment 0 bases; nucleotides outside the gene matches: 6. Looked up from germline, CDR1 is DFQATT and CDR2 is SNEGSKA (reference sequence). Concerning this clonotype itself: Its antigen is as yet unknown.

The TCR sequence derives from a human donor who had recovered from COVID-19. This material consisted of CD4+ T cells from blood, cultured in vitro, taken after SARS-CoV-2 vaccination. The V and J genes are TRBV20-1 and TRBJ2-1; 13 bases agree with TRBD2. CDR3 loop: CSVGLAGVSSYNEQFF. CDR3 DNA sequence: TGCAGTGTCGGACTAGCGGGAGTGAGCTCCTACAATGAGCAGTTCTTC.